This TCR beta chain was observed in a study of blood T cell repertoires in COVID-19. Background on the study: Sample material is recorded as cDNA or gDNA derived from T cells, B-cell-depleted T cells, or PBMCs.

Authors' analysis steps: By means of reference gene primer amplification, nucleated cell counts were estimated. Profiling relied on immunoSEQ multiplex PCR, and the TCRdb table lists in-frame clones only, not all of them. V, J and clone size reflect that table, while D and trimming were determined from the DNA. In the table there are around 250,000 clones, roughly nine tenths of which are singletons. This clone showed up just once. The CDR3 length is 13 residues. Trimming pared 6 bases from V and 6 bases from J, leaving 11 bases between. The rearrangement links TRBV12-3 or TRBV12-4 to TRBJ2-2; D might be TRBD1 (6 bases). The sequence derives from a man between 60 and 75 years old with acute or convalescent COVID-19. The sample taken for sequencing was peripheral blood. The CDR3 region has the DNA TGTGCCAGCAGAACTCAGGGGCCCGGGGAGCTGTTTTTT. The encoded protein is CASRTQGPGELFF.